This T cell receptor beta chain was captured by sequencing in a study of cytomegalovirus exposure and HLA in healthy donors. Study observations and caveats: DRB1 had the most TCR associations and HLA-C the fewest, a later analysis found, with rates varying by HLA locus.

Comments on this clone: Its antigen remains unknown.

Germline trimming cut 4 bases from V and 2 bases from J; bases unmatched to any gene: 5. Germline CDR1 is SGHVS and CDR2 is FNYEAQ. The CDR3 is 16 residues long. In the PCR, 60 Vbeta and 13 Jbeta primers were used. Clones were read by immunoSEQ multiplex PCR, and TCRdb kept only the in-frame ones, dropping some. Counted here are 150,000 or so clones, about 70% occurring once; the ten biggest clones make up 10%. The TCR was taken from a young man in good health and CMV-seropositive. The chain carries TRBV7-6 and TRBJ2-6; 7 nucleotides agree with TRBD1. Material: PBMCs. CDR3 region: CASSSGQAAGANVLTF. The CDR3 nucleotides are TGTGCCAGCAGCTCCGGACAGGCGGCTGGGGCCAACGTCCTGACTTTC. Looking up the rest from reference TRBV7-6 and TRBJ2-6 gives the full variable domain: GAGVSQSPRYKVTKRGQDVALRCDPISGHVSLYWYRQALGQGPEFLTYFNYEAQQDKSGLPNDRFSAERPEGSISTLTIQRTEQRDSAMYRCASSSGQAAGANVLTFGAGSRLTVL.